These 9 T cell receptor beta chains were sequenced from one sample in a study of early T cells in non-severe SARS-CoV-2 infection. TCRdb processed the 5' RACE reads anew with MiXCR; each CDR3 protein has one entry. The data contain approximately 26,000 distinct CDR3 sequences, roughly 4.5% of them singletons. Sequenced sample: whole blood. These receptors were taken from an adult who was a healthcare worker with PCR-confirmed SARS-CoV-2 infection or an uninfected control (not recorded which).

The table lists this clonotype with many counts. The rearrangement joins TRBV20-1 to TRBJ1-2; no definite D call. The CDR3 is 13 amino acids. V lost 0 bases to trimming and J lost 2 bases, with 7 bases between them. Germline CDR1 and CDR2: DFQATT and SNEGSKA (reference sequence). The CDR3 DNA is TGCAGTGCTAGAGACGTGGAGAACTATGGCTACACCTTC. It codes for CSARDVENYGYTF.

This clonotype occurred many times. The chain carries TRBV7-2 and TRBJ2-1; D gene unclear. Trimming took 2 bases from V and 8 from J, leaving 7 bases between them. The CDR3 is 12 amino acids. Germline V gene sequence: CDR1 SGHTA, CDR2 FQGNSA. The CDR3 coding sequence is TGTGCCAGCAGCTTACGACTTCATGAGCAGTTCTTC. Its translation is CASSLRLHEQFF.

This clonotype appeared a few times. The chain combines TRBV7-6 with TRBJ2-2, with 14 bases that match TRBD2. V lost 4 bases to trimming and J lost 7 bases; unmatched junction nucleotides: 8. CDR3 length: 17 residues. The germline V gene has CDR1 SGHVS and CDR2 FNYEAQ. DNA of the CDR3: TGTGCCAGCAGCTCGACTAGCGGGAGGGCCTCTGGCGGGGAGCTGTTTTTT. The encoded protein is CASSSTSGRASGGELFF.

Of note for this clonotype: Given the absence of the conserved phenylalanine or tryptophan at the CDR3 end, a read error is likely. This rearrangement joins TRBV20-1 to TRBJ2-5; D remains ambiguous. V lost 4 bases to trimming and J lost 5 bases, with 8 bases between them. This CDR3 spans 11 amino acids. The germline V gene has CDR1 DFQATT and CDR2 SNEGSKA (reference sequence). Written as DNA, the CDR3 is TGCAGTGCTATGAAACGGGAGACCCAGTACTTG. This translates into CSAMKRETQYL.

Details on this clonotype: A much larger clone differs from this one at a single base, so this may be a read error. It is likely a read error, because the conserved phenylalanine at the end of the CDR3 is missing. The chain carries TRBV20-1 and TRBJ2-3; 9 nucleotides match TRBD2. Germline V gene data show CDR1 as DFQATT and CDR2 as SNEGSKA (reference sequence). The CDR3 contains 15 residues. J was trimmed by 4 bases and V by 3 bases; bases with no gene match: 8. The CDR3: CSASQNSGSADTQYI. The CDR3, as DNA: TGCAGTGCTAGCCAAAATAGCGGGAGTGCAGATACGCAGTATATT.

The sample holds many counts of this clonotype. The chain links TRBV29-1 to TRBJ2-3; 7 bases are shared with TRBD2. The CDR3 has 15 residues. The V gene end was trimmed by 2 bases and the J gene end by 5 bases; junction bases not matched to a gene: 10. Germline V gene data show CDR1 as SQVTM and CDR2 as ANQGSEA. This chain's CDR3 is CSVETAGVREDTQYF. The CDR3 nucleotides read TGCAGCGTTGAAACGGCGGGAGTGAGGGAAGATACGCAGTATTTT.

This clonotype came up a few times. This sequence joins TRBV7-9 and TRBJ1-5, with 8 nucleotides matching TRBD1. The germline V gene encodes CDR1 SEHNR and CDR2 FQNEAQ (reference sequence). The CDR3 contains 16 residues. The V segment lost 5 bases and the J segment 2 bases; nucleotides outside the gene matches: 8. The CDR3 DNA reads TGTGCCAGCAGCCCCCAGGGGGCGCAAGGCAATCAGCCCCAGCATTTT. Translation: CASSPQGAQGNQPQHF.

This clonotype was seen repeatedly, ten times or more. The CDR3 reads CASSLVGGSYEQYF. CDR3 nucleotides: TGTGCCAGCAGTTTAGTCGGCGGCTCCTACGAGCAGTACTTC. The chain carries TRBV28 and TRBJ2-7; D is unresolved. Per germline, CDR1 MDHEN and CDR2 SYDVKM. The germline V and J ends were trimmed by 2 bases and 0 bases, with 8 bases remaining between them. CDR3 size: 14 residues.

This clonotype ranks as medium-sized. The genes are TRBV29-1 and TRBJ2-1, with D tentatively TRBD1 (5 bases). The CDR3 is 15 amino acids. Germline values: CDR1 SQVTM, CDR2 ANQGSEA. V was pared by 4 bases and J by 5 bases, with 18 bases between. CDR3: CSVGPAQGTDNEQFF. DNA for the CDR3: TGCAGCGTTGGACCCGCGCAGGGTACGGACAATGAGCAGTTCTTC.